These 12 T cell receptor beta chains were sequenced from one sample in a study of T cell clones after liver transplantation. The repertoire was sequenced with immunoSEQ multiplex PCR; TCRdb's copy has only in-frame clones and lacks some. The table lists 45,000 to 60,000 clones, 65% to 85% of them singletons, with around 8.5% in the top ten. Sequenced material: CD4+ T cells from blood, taken before liver transplant. The receptors here all came from a human donor who received a liver transplant.

The chain recombines TRBV5-1 with TRBJ2-5, with a weak D call TRBD2 (6 bases). This CDR3 spans 15 amino acids. V was cut by 2 bases and J by 7 bases, with 18 bases left in between. Germline V gives CDR1 SGHRS, CDR2 YFSETQ. CDR3 DNA: TGCGCCAGCAGCTTTGACGGGAGTAGGGGAGGGACCCAGTACTTC. Its translation: CASSFDGSRGGTQYF.

For the CDR3, the DNA is TGTGCCAGCAGCTCACCCGGGGCTAGCGGGACAACGGCAGATACGCAGTATTTT. Its translation: CASSSPGASGTTADTQYF. The rearrangement joins TRBV7-2 to TRBJ2-3; TRBD2 matches 9 bases. Germline V CDR1 and CDR2: SGHTA, FQGNSA. The CDR3 totals 18 residues. Germline trimming cut 4 bases from V and 4 bases from J; bases unmatched to any gene: 15.

The V gene is TRBV29-1, the J gene TRBJ1-2; D remains unclear. CDR3 size: 10 residues. V was shortened by 3 bases and J by 8 bases, with 7 bases between the two germline ends. Germline loops: CDR1 SQVTM, CDR2 ANQGSEA. DNA of the CDR3: TGCAGCGTTGACGTCCCCGGCTACACCTTC. As protein: CSVDVPGYTF.

The V and J genes are TRBV9 and TRBJ2-2, with D uncertain. With 0 bases removed from V and 3 bases from J, the gap between germline ends came to 6 bases. CDR1 SGDLS and CDR2 YYNGEE come from the germline V gene. The length of the CDR3 is 14 residues. CDR3 amino acids: CASSVVQHTGELFF. CDR3 DNA sequence: TGTGCCAGCAGCGTAGTACAACACACCGGGGAGCTGTTTTTT.

The J gene is TRBJ1-1, the V gene TRBV19; perhaps TRBD1 as D (5 bases). Germline values: CDR1 LNHDA, CDR2 SQIVND (reference sequence). The CDR3 covers 13 residues. The germline V and J ends were trimmed by 3 bases and 8 bases, with 13 bases remaining between them. The CDR3 coding sequence is TGTGCCAGTAGTATCACTCGACAGAAAGAAGCTTTCTTT. Translated, it gives CASSITRQKEAFF. Full variable domain (missing parts from reference TRBV19 and TRBJ1-1): DGGITQSPKYLFRKEGQNVTLSCEQNLNHDAMYWYRQDPGQGLRLIYYSQIVNDFQKGDIAEGYSVSREKKESFPLTVTSAQKNPTAFYLCASSITRQKEAFFGQGTRLTVV.

The chain joins TRBV2 to TRBJ2-1, with unresolved D. Germline CDR1 SNHLY, CDR2 FYNNEI. The CDR3 is 11 amino acids. V was clipped by 7 bases and J by 10 bases, with 11 bases between them. The CDR3 region is CASTPLREQFF. The CDR3 DNA reads TGTGCCAGCACCCCTCTTCGGGAGCAGTTCTTC.

V usage is TRBV10-3 and J usage is TRBJ2-1; 16 bases fit TRBD2. CDR3 length equals 18 residues. CDR1 and CDR2 from the germline V gene are ENHRY and SYGVKD. V trimming: 10 bases; J trimming: 0 bases; junction bases outside the gene matches: 9. The CDR3 nucleotides are TGTGCCACACTACCCGGGACTAGCGGGAGGGGCTCCTACAATGAGCAGTTCTTC. Encoded protein: CATLPGTSGRGSYNEQFF.

The V gene is TRBV2, the J gene TRBJ1-5; 11 bases are shared with TRBD1. Germline V gene data show CDR1 as SNHLY and CDR2 as FYNNEI. The V gene end was trimmed by 4 bases and the J gene end by 8 bases; junction bases not matched to a gene: 1. The CDR3 extends over 13 amino acids. The CDR3 sequence: CASSGDRGEPQHF. The CDR3 nucleotides read TGTGCCAGCAGTGGGGACAGGGGGGAGCCCCAGCATTTT.

V is TRBV29-1 and J is TRBJ2-3; D may correspond to TRBD1 or TRBD2 (7 bases each). Germline V gene data show CDR1 as SQVTM and CDR2 as ANQGSEA. This CDR3 has 13 residues. Between the trimmed V and J ends, which lost 8 bases and 3 bases, there was a span of 15 bases. CDR3: CSTRQGGTDTQYF. The CDR3 DNA sequence: TGCAGCACCCGACAGGGAGGGACAGATACGCAGTATTTT.

The chain combines TRBV7-3 with TRBJ1-1, with D perhaps TRBD1 (5 bases). V lost 6 bases, J lost 6 bases, and 14 bases lay in between. Germline values: CDR1 SGHTA, CDR2 FQGTGA. The CDR3 is 13 amino acids. The CDR3 sequence: CASSLGGFAEAFF. The CDR3 DNA sequence: TGTGCCAGCAGTCTCGGGGGATTCGCTGAAGCTTTCTTT. The variable domain in full, with the rest retrieved from reference TRBV7-3 and TRBJ1-1, is GAGVSQTPSNKVTEKGKYVELRCDPISGHTALYWYRQSLGQGPEFLIYFQGTGAADDSGLPNDRFFAVRPEGSVSTLKIQRTERGDSAVYLCASSLGGFAEAFFGQGTRLTVV.

The rearrangement links TRBV27 to TRBJ2-5; 8 bases match TRBD1. J lost 2 bases, V lost 5 bases, and 7 bases had no gene match. Germline values: CDR1 MNHEY, CDR2 SMNVEV (reference sequence). CDR3 length: 15 amino acids. The CDR3 sequence: CASSPRRGRQETQYF. CDR3 DNA: TGTGCCAGCAGTCCCCGCAGGGGGCGGCAAGAGACCCAGTACTTC.

The V and J genes are TRBV12-5 and TRBJ2-1; TRBD2 matches at 10 bases. Germline V gives CDR1 LGHNT, CDR2 FRNRAP. The CDR3 has 15 residues. V was pared by 4 bases and J by 3 bases, with 3 bases of the junction left unmatched. The CDR3 DNA reads TGTGCTAGTGGTTCTGAGCGGGGGGGCTACAATGAGCAGTTCTTC. Translation gives CASGSERGGYNEQFF. Drawing the rest from reference TRBV12-5 and TRBJ2-1, the complete variable domain is DARVTQTPRHKVTEMGQEVTMRCQPILGHNTVFWYRQTMMQGLELLAYFRNRAPLDDSGMPKDRFSAEMPDATLATLKIQPSEPRDSAVYFCASGSERGGYNEQFFGPGTRLTVL.